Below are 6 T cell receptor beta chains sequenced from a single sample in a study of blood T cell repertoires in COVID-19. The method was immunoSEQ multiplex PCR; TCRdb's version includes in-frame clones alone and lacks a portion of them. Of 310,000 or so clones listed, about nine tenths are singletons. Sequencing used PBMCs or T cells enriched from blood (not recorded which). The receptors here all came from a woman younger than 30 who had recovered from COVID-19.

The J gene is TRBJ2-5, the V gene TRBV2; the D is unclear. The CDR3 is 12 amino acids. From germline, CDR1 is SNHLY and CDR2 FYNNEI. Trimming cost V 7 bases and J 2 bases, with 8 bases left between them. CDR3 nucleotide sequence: TGTGCCAGCACCGCCAGTCAAGAGACCCAGTACTTC. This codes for CASTASQETQYF.

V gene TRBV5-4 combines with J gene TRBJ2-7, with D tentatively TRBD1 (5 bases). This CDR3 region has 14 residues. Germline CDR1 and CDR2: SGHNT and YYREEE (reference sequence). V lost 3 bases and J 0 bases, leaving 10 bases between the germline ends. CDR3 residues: CASSYSTGSYEQYF. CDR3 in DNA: TGTGCCAGCAGCTACAGCACAGGCTCCTACGAGCAGTACTTC.

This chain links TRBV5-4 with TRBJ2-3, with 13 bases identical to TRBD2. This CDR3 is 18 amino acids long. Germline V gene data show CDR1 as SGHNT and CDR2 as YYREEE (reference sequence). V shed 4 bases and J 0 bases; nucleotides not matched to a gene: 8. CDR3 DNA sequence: TGTGCCAGCAGCCTTAGGACTAGCGGGGGTGCTAGCACAGATACGCAGTATTTT. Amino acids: CASSLRTSGGASTDTQYF.

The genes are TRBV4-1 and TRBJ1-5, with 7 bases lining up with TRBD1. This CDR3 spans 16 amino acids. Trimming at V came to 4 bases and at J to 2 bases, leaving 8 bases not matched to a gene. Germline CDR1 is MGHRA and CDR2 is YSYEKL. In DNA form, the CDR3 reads TGCGCCAGCAGCCGAGAGGGCACAGGGGGCAATCAGCCCCAGCATTTT. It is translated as CASSREGTGGNQPQHF.

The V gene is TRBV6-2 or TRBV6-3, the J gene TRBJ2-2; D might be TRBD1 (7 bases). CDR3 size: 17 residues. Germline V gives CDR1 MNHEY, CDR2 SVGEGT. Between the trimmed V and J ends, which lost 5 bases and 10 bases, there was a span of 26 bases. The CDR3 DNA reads TGTGCCAGCAGTGGGACCAGGGGGGAGCCGCCGCTCGAGGAGCTGTTTTTT. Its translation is CASSGTRGEPPLEELFF.

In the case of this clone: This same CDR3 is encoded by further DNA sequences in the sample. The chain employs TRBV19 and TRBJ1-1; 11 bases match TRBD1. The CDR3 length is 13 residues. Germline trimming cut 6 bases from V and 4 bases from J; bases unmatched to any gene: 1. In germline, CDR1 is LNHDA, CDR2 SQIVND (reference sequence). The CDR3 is CASSGTGGTEAFF. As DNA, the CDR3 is TGTGCCAGTAGCGGGACAGGGGGCACTGAAGCTTTCTTT. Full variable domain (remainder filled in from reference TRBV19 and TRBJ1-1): DGGITQSPKYLFRKEGQNVTLSCEQNLNHDAMYWYRQDPGQGLRLIYYSQIVNDFQKGDIAEGYSVSREKKESFPLTVTSAQKNPTAFYLCASSGTGGTEAFFGQGTRLTVV.